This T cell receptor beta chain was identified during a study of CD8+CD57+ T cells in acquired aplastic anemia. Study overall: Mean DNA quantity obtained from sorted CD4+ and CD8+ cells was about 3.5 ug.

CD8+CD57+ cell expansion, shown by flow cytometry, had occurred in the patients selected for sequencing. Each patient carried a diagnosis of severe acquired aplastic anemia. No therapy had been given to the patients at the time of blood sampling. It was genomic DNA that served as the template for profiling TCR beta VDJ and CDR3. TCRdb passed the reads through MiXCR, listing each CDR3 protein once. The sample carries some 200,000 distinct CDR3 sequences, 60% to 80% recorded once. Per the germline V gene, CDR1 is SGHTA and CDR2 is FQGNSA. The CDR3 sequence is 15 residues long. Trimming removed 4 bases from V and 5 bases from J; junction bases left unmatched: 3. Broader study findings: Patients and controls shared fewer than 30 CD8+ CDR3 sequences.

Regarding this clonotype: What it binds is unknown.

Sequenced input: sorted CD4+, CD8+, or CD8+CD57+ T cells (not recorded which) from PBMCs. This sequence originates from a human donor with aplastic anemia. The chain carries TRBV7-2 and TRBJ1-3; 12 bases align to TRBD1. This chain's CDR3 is CASSWGQGARNTIYF. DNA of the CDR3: TGTGCCAGCAGCTGGGGACAGGGGGCGCGAAACACCATATATTTT. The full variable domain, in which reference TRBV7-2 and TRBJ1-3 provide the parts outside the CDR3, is GAGVSQSPSNKVTEKGKDVELRCDPISGHTALYWYRQSLGQGLEFLIYFQGNSAPDKSGLPSDRFSAERTGGSVSTLTIQRTQQEDSAVYLCASSWGQGARNTIYFGEGSWLTVV.